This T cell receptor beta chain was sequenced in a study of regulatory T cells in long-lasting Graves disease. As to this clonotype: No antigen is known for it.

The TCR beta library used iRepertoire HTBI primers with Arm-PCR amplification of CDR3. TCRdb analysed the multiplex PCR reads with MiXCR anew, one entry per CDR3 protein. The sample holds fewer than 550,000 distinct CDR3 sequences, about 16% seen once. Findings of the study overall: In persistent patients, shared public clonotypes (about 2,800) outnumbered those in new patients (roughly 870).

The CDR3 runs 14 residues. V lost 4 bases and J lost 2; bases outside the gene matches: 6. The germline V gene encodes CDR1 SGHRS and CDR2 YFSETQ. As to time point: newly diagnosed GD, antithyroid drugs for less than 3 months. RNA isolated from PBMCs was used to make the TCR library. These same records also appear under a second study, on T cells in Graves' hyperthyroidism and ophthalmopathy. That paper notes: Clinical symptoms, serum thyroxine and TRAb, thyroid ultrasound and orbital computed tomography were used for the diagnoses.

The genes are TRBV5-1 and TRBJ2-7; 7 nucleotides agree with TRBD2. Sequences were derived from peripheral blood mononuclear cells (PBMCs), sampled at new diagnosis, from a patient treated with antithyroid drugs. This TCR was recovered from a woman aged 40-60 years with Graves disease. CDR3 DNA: TGCGCCAGCAGCACCCAGAGCGGGGCCTACGAGCAGTACTTC. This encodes CASSTQSGAYEQYF.